This note documents a single TCR beta chain sequence. Germline V gene lookup returns CDR1 SGHRS and CDR2 YFSETQ. This CDR3 spans 16 amino acids. After removal of 4 bases from V and 4 bases from J, the junction contained 10 bases not matched to a gene. This record belongs to a study of blood T cell repertoires in COVID-19. The repertoire was sequenced with immunoSEQ multiplex PCR; TCRdb's copy has only in-frame clones and lacks some. The repertoire holds some 120,000 clones, with roughly 80% as singletons. The chain joins TRBV5-1 to TRBJ2-5; 10 bases map to TRBD2. This clonotype was sampled from a human donor in a cohort sampled during active COVID-19. The specimen sequenced was peripheral blood. The CDR3 loop is CASSPNTGLARETQYF. The CDR3 region has the DNA TGCGCCAGCAGCCCGAACACGGGACTAGCGAGAGAGACCCAGTACTTC. Complete variable domain (other parts from reference TRBV5-1 and TRBJ2-5): KAGVTQTPRYLIKTRGQQVTLSCSPISGHRSVSWYQQTPGQGLQFLFEYFSETQRNKGNFPGRFSGRQFSNSRSEMNVSTLELGDSALYLCASSPNTGLARETQYFGPGTRLLVL.